This paragraph reports one T cell receptor beta chain. The antigen this receptor binds is unknown. No base qualities exist here, and no much larger clone lies one base off it. Buffy coats from 35 to 45 blood donors, supplied by the Finnish Red Cross blood service, were used as healthy controls. All TCR-sequenced material derived from peripheral blood: patient blood samples and healthy donor buffy coats. Peripheral blood mononuclear cells were isolated by Ficoll-Hypaque gradient centrifugation. CD4+ cells were purified magnetically from the buffy coats of healthy controls. The Gentra Puregene Cell and Tissue kit was used to extract genomic DNA, and a Qubit 2.0 fluorometer was used to measure the amount of genomic DNA. The immunoSEQ assay at survey resolution was used to sequence TCRbeta rearrangements from genomic DNA. The authors' analysis ran thus. A lowest detectable productive clonotype frequency of 2.59 x 10-5 was observed in the TCR sequencing data. Only productive TCRbeta rearrangements, meaning sequences that were complete and in-frame, were kept for the analyses. Simpson clonality, calculated in the immunoSEQ Analyzer version 3.0, was used as the measure of sample clonality. Clones were grouped by frequency into very rare, small, medium, large (1-20%) or hyperexpanded (>20%) categories. Generation probabilities were estimated with OLGA 1.2.3, V-gene circos plots were made with VDJtools, specificities were searched in VDJdb, and CDR3 motifs were identified with GLIPH. TCRdb's version of the immuneACCESS table is confined to in-frame rearrangements and falls short of the full clone set. An unresolved V gene accounts for under half of the shortfall where checked; the remainder is of unknown origin. Clonal size and the V and J genes are those of that table, whereas D and trimming came from the DNA. The sample records tens of thousands of clones, 70% to 85% of which are singletons. 4% of the sample comes from the top ten.

The data stem from a study of STAT5B mutations in CD4+ large granular lymphocyte leukemia (dated by TCRdb to about 2022). Regarding the study in general: Among healthy controls, the CDR3 'QG' motif was associated with a particular HLA allele. The TCRbeta repertoires of CD4+ T-cell large granular lymphocyte leukemia patients were compared with the TCRbeta repertoires of healthy blood donors. Flow cytometry on FACSCanto II or FACSVerse confirmed that purified fractions exceeded 95% purity among lymphocytes. General conclusions and limits of the study: The main leukemic clonotypes were found to be private to each patient, although approximately 26% of the main leukemic clonotypes were detected at low frequency in the non-leukemic repertoires of other patients. The data were not HLA-matched, and the higher clonality in CD4+ T-LGLL than in CD8+ T-LGLL could be due to the relatively small sample size. CD4-sorted patient repertoires appeared more clonal than healthy CD4+ repertoires, and this difference persisted after removing the putative leukemic clones. Enrichment of TRBV06-family usage was observed among the top patient clones (8/27) relative to healthy controls (2/35).

The germline V gene (reference sequence) provides CDR1 SEHNR and CDR2 FQNEAQ. Counted from cysteine to phenylalanine, this CDR3 has 16 amino acids. Kept here is only the CDR3 DNA, which spans 48 bases and is read in frame from base 1. Between the V and J ends, shortened by 6 bases and 4 bases respectively, the junction contains 19 bases. The rearranged segments are TRBV7-9 and TRBJ1-5, and possibly TRBD1, on 5 matching bases. Sequencing was carried out using CD4+ T cells from blood buffy coats. This TCR was sampled from a human donor in good health. The CDR3 reads as follows: CASSPTTPTDNQPQHF. The nucleotide sequence reads as follows: TGTGCCAGCAGTCCCACCACTCCGACAGATAATCAGCCCCAGCATTTT.